Shown below are 30 T cell receptor beta chains from a single sample sequenced in a study of blood T cell repertoires in COVID-19 (TCRdb year 2020). The library was built by means of the immunoSEQ multiplex PCR assay. TCRdb stores this immuneACCESS table with in-frame sequences only. Part of the clones is absent; in the studies checked, under half of the shortfall reflects unresolved V genes, and no reason is known for the rest. For this sample there are fewer than 100,000 clones; about 87% appear just once. The biggest ten clones account for approximately 15% of the sample. The material sequenced was peripheral blood. Source of these receptors: a human donor in a cohort sampled during active COVID-19.

The gene calls are TRBV3-1 (or the pseudogene TRBV3-2) and TRBJ2-3; D is perhaps TRBD2 (6 bases). The CDR3 sequence is 15 residues long. Germline V gene sequence: CDR1 LGHDT, CDR2 YNNKEL (reference sequence). Trimming removed 8 bases from V and 6 bases from J, with 21 bases in between. CDR3 sequence: CASPPNGSLEDTQYF. Written as DNA, the CDR3 is TGTGCCAGCCCCCCTAACGGGAGTCTGGAGGATACGCAGTATTTT.

This clone is a singleton in its sample. The chain uses TRBV6-6 and TRBJ1-5, with a weak D call TRBD1 (5 bases). The CDR3 runs 15 residues. The V gene's germline CDR1 is MNHNY and CDR2 SVGAGI (reference sequence). The V and J ends lost 8 bases and 7 bases respectively, with 21 bases between them. The CDR3 region has the DNA TGTGCCAGCTCTTTCCGCAGGGAAGAAGAGCAGCCCCAGCATTTT. This translates into CASSFRREEEQPQHF.

V gene TRBV9 combines with J gene TRBJ2-2; TRBD2 matches 7 bases. Per the germline V gene, CDR1 is SGDLS and CDR2 is YYNGEE. The CDR3 length is 18 residues. V lost 0 bases and J lost 5; bases outside the gene matches: 13. The CDR3 here is CASSVAHDTALATGELFF. The CDR3 DNA is TGTGCCAGCAGCGTAGCCCACGATACCGCACTAGCGACCGGGGAGCTGTTTTTT.

This clone was picked up one time. V gene TRBV5-1 combines with J gene TRBJ2-7, with 7 positions matching TRBD2. V trimming: 4 bases; J trimming: 0 bases; junction bases outside the gene matches: 4. The length of the CDR3 is 14 residues. Germline CDR1 and CDR2: SGHRS and YFSETQ. This chain's CDR3 is CASSHTGGSYEQYF. As DNA, the CDR3 is TGCGCCAGCAGCCATACGGGGGGCTCCTACGAGCAGTACTTC. Full variable domain (remainder filled in from reference TRBV5-1 and TRBJ2-7): KAGVTQTPRYLIKTRGQQVTLSCSPISGHRSVSWYQQTPGQGLQFLFEYFSETQRNKGNFPGRFSGRQFSNSRSEMNVSTLELGDSALYLCASSHTGGSYEQYFGPGTRLTVT.

This chain joins TRBV5-1 and TRBJ2-7; TRBD2 might be the D (6 bases). CDR3 size: 16 residues. Germline lookup yields CDR1 SGHRS and CDR2 YFSETQ. V was cut by 3 bases and J by 6 bases, with 22 bases left in between. CDR3 sequence (DNA): TGCGCCAGCAGCTCGGTGAGGGCAGGGAGGTCGTCCGAGCAGTACTTC. Protein sequence: CASSSVRAGRSSEQYF.

The DNA of the CDR3 is TGCGCCAGCAGCCAAGAACTAGCGGTCCAAGAGACCCAGTACTTC. The encoded protein is CASSQELAVQETQYF. The chain is built from TRBV4-3 and TRBJ2-5; 8 bases are a match to TRBD2. Trimming at V came to 0 bases and at J to 1 base, leaving 1 base not matched to a gene. Germline V gene lookup returns CDR1 LGHNA and CDR2 YSLEER. CDR3 size: 15 residues.

J is TRBJ2-7 and V is TRBV6-2 or TRBV6-3; D is unclear. With 5 bases removed from V and 4 bases from J, the gap between germline ends came to 12 bases. The CDR3 has 13 amino acids. Germline lookup yields CDR1 MNHEY and CDR2 SVGEGT. In DNA, the CDR3 is TGTGCCAGCAGTCGGTCGGTAGATTACGAGCAGTACTTC. Its translation: CASSRSVDYEQYF.

This clone was seen just once. This rearrangement joins TRBV5-1 to TRBJ2-7, with D unclear. Trimming left V 2 bases short and J 5 bases short, with 17 bases between. The V gene's germline CDR1 is SGHRS and CDR2 YFSETQ. The CDR3 is 15 residues long. The CDR3 nucleotides are TGCGCCAGCAGCTTTGGCAGCTCCTCGGGTGACGAGCAGTACTTC. It specifies CASSFGSSSGDEQYF.

V is TRBV5-4 and J is TRBJ1-3; 7 nucleotides match TRBD1. The CDR3 consists of 17 residues. Germline-derived CDR1 and CDR2 are SGHNT and YYREEE (reference sequence). J gave up 3 bases and V 3 bases, and 12 bases lay outside the gene matches. CDR3 residues: CASSWGSRGEFGNTIYF. The CDR3 bases are TGTGCCAGCAGCTGGGGGTCCAGGGGGGAATTTGGAAACACCATATATTTT.

This clone occurred a few times. CDR3 residues: CASSPGTREQFF. The CDR3 DNA reads as TGTGCCAGCAGCCCCGGGACTCGAGAGCAGTTCTTC. The J gene is TRBJ2-1, the V gene TRBV5-4, with D possibly TRBD2 on 6 matching bases. Trimming cost V 4 bases and J 10 bases, with 12 bases left between them. Germline V gene data show CDR1 as SGHNT and CDR2 as YYREEE (reference sequence). The CDR3 is made up of 12 amino acids.

The chain is built from TRBV29-1 and TRBJ2-5, with D possibly being TRBD2 (6 bases). The CDR3 runs 13 residues. Per germline, CDR1 SQVTM and CDR2 ANQGSEA. The CDR3, as DNA: TGCAGTTCCCGGGACTCCCCTGGGGAGACCCAGTACTTC. It encodes CSSRDSPGETQYF.

The chain is built from TRBV29-1 and TRBJ2-2; the match to TRBD1 covers 8 bases. This CDR3 is built from 14 residues. With V trimmed by 7 bases and J by 4 bases, 8 bases remained unmatched. Germline CDR1 is SQVTM and CDR2 is ANQGSEA. The CDR3 nucleotides are TGCAGCGCTAACGGACAGGGAGGCACCGGGGAGCTGTTTTTT. Translating gives CSANGQGGTGELFF.

This clone was picked up a small number of times. This chain connects TRBV6-1 to TRBJ1-1; D is possibly TRBD1 (6 bases). With 2 bases removed from V and 8 bases from J, the gap between germline ends came to 18 bases. CDR3 length: 15 amino acids. From germline, CDR1 is MNHNS and CDR2 SASEGT. The CDR3 DNA reads TGTGCCAGCAGTGAAATTGTGGGGGCTCGCCCCGAAGCTTTCTTT. It yields the protein CASSEIVGARPEAFF.

The genes are TRBV6-1 and TRBJ1-2; 7 bases match TRBD1. Germline V lookup: CDR1 MNHNS, CDR2 SASEGT. V was clipped by 3 bases and J by 5 bases; unmatched bases: 9. CDR3 length: 15 residues. The CDR3 loop is CASSDGPRGSYGYTF. The CDR3 DNA follows: TGTGCCAGCAGTGACGGTCCCAGGGGGAGTTATGGCTACACCTTC.

V usage is TRBV12-5 and J usage is TRBJ2-7, with 7 bases that match TRBD1. Germline values: CDR1 LGHNT, CDR2 FRNRAP. Losses at the gene ends were 1 base for V and 0 bases for J; bases not matched to a gene: 9. This CDR3 has 17 amino acids. This CDR3 is CASGLATGTEGSYEQYF. In DNA, the CDR3 is TGTGCTAGTGGTTTGGCAACCGGGACAGAAGGCTCCTACGAGCAGTACTTC.

This clone came up a few times. The J gene is TRBJ2-7, the V gene TRBV11-2; D possibly corresponds to TRBD1 (6 bases). Germline assignment: CDR1 SGHAT and CDR2 FQNNGV. V was shortened by 5 bases and J by 3 bases, with 8 bases between the two germline ends. CDR3 length: 12 amino acids. CDR3 nucleotides: TGTGCCAGCAGCAAAGGGGGCTACGAGCAGTACTTC. Residues: CASSKGGYEQYF.

This clone has a handful of counts. CDR3 in amino acids: CASSLDSRGSPLHF. As DNA, the CDR3 is TGTGCCAGCAGCTTAGACTCCCGGGGTTCACCCCTCCACTTT. J is TRBJ1-6 and V is TRBV7-9; no reliable D call. CDR1 SEHNR and CDR2 FQNEAQ come from the germline V gene (reference sequence). V was clipped by 1 base and J by 9 bases, with 10 bases between them. CDR3 size: 14 residues. Complete variable domain (other parts from reference TRBV7-9 and TRBJ1-6): DTGVSQNPRHKITKRGQNVTFRCDPISEHNRLYWYRQTLGQGPEFLTYFQNEAQLEKSRLLSDRFSAERPKGSFSTLEIQRTEQGDSAMYLCASSLDSRGSPLHFGNGTRLTVT.

The CDR3 sequence is CASSVDNLGGTTEAFF. The CDR3 DNA is TGTGCCAGCAGCGTCGACAACCTAGGGGGCACGACTGAAGCTTTCTTT. The J gene is TRBJ1-1, the V gene TRBV9; 7 bases line up with TRBD1. The CDR3 spans 16 residues. V shed 2 bases, J shed 5 bases, and the junction held 12 bases outside the gene matches. Germline V gene data show CDR1 as SGDLS and CDR2 as YYNGEE.

The chain employs TRBV3-1 (or the pseudogene TRBV3-2) and TRBJ2-1; D remains ambiguous. The CDR3 is 14 amino acids. Trimming left V 0 bases short and J 0 bases short, with 3 bases between. The germline V gene encodes CDR1 LGHDT and CDR2 YNNKEL (reference sequence). Written as DNA, the CDR3 is TGTGCCAGCAGCCAAGATCTCTCCTACAATGAGCAGTTCTTC. This encodes CASSQDLSYNEQFF.

The chain is built from TRBV13 and TRBJ2-7; 10 bases match TRBD2. The CDR3 has 16 residues. With V trimmed by 5 bases and J by 0 bases, 7 bases remained unmatched. The germline gives CDR1 PRHDT, CDR2 FYEKMQ (reference sequence). In DNA, the CDR3 is TGTGCCAGCAGCATTCGGACTAGCGGAAGCTCCTACGAGCAGTACTTC. This gives the protein CASSIRTSGSSYEQYF.

The chain employs TRBV7-9 and TRBJ2-2, with TRBD1 as a possible D gene (6 bases). The ends were cut back, 4 bases at V and 6 bases at J, with 18 bases in the middle. The CDR3 length is 16 residues. Germline CDR1 is SEHNR and CDR2 is FQNEAQ (reference sequence). CDR3 nucleotide sequence: TGTGCCAGCAGCTCACACCACGCTACAGGGCCCGGGGAGCTGTTTTTT. Its translation is CASSSHHATGPGELFF.

This sequence joins TRBV2 and TRBJ2-1; TRBD2 aligns across 13 bases. CDR1 and CDR2 from the germline V gene are SNHLY and FYNNEI. J lost 5 bases, V lost 6 bases, and 4 bases had no gene match. This CDR3 is built from 15 residues. The CDR3 DNA reads as TGTGCCAGCAGCCTCACTAGCGGGAGGGACAATGAGCAGTTCTTC. Translated: CASSLTSGRDNEQFF.

The chain employs TRBV19 and TRBJ2-5, with 12 bases lining up with TRBD2. Germline CDR1 LNHDA, CDR2 SQIVND (reference sequence). This CDR3 has 15 amino acids. V was clipped by 5 bases and J by 4 bases; unmatched bases: 5. The CDR3 coding sequence is TGTGCCAGTAGTTCTGGGACTAGCGGGTTAGAGACCCAGTACTTC. Translated: CASSSGTSGLETQYF.

The rearrangement joins TRBV11-3 to TRBJ2-1; D gene ambiguous. V was trimmed by 1 base and J by 5 bases, leaving 9 bases between them. CDR1 and CDR2 (germline): SGHNT, YENEEA. The CDR3 extends over 14 amino acids. The CDR3 is CASSLGPGNNEQFF. CDR3 bases: TGTGCCAGCAGCTTAGGGCCAGGTAACAATGAGCAGTTCTTC.

V and J are TRBV6-2 or TRBV6-3 and TRBJ2-1, with D possibly being TRBD1 (5 bases). The V and J ends lost 5 bases and 1 base respectively, with 12 bases between them. Germline V lookup: CDR1 MNHEY, CDR2 SVGEGT. CDR3 length equals 15 residues. CDR3 bases: TGTGCCAGCAGTGTCAGGGTGGGGTCCTACAATGAGCAGTTCTTC. Its translation is CASSVRVGSYNEQFF.

This clone appeared once. The chain carries TRBV7-3 and TRBJ1-5; 8 bases are shared with TRBD1. CDR1 and CDR2 from the germline V gene are SGHTA and FQGTGA. This CDR3 comprises 17 residues. J lost 1 base, V lost 1 base, and 6 bases had no gene match. CDR3 in amino acids: CASSLIDRGISNQPQHF. CDR3 sequence (DNA): TGTGCCAGCAGCTTAATCGACAGGGGCATCAGCAATCAGCCCCAGCATTTT.

This clone was seen only a few times. The chain joins TRBV27 to TRBJ1-6, with unresolved D. Trimming shortened V by 0 bases and J by 7 bases, and 4 bases separated the two germline ends. The CDR3 is 13 residues long. The germline CDR1 and CDR2 sequences are MNHEY and SMNVEV (reference sequence). CDR3 coding DNA: TGTGCCAGCAGTTTATCGAGGAATTCACCCCTCCACTTT. It encodes CASSLSRNSPLHF.

The rearrangement joins TRBV4-3 to TRBJ2-3, with 10 bases that match TRBD2. V shed 0 bases and J 2 bases; nucleotides not matched to a gene: 8. This CDR3 comprises 18 residues. Germline lookup yields CDR1 LGHNA and CDR2 YSLEER. The CDR3 DNA is TGCGCCAGCAGCCAAGATCCCATTACTAGCGGGAACACAGATACGCAGTATTTT. Its protein product is CASSQDPITSGNTDTQYF.

The V gene is TRBV5-1, the J gene TRBJ1-2, with 9 bases lining up with TRBD1. The CDR3 is made up of 17 amino acids. The ends lost 0 bases at V and 4 bases at J; junction bases unmatched: 10. Germline loops: CDR1 SGHRS, CDR2 YFSETQ. Here the CDR3 DNA reads TGCGCCAGCAGCTTGGCCTCAGGACAGGGGATTACCTATGGCTACACCTTC. Translated, it gives CASSLASGQGITYGYTF.

V usage is TRBV5-6 and J usage is TRBJ2-2; D uncertain. The CDR3 is 16 amino acids. The germline CDR1 and CDR2 sequences are SGHDT and YYEEEE. Trimming removed 1 base from V and 0 bases from J, with 10 bases in between. This CDR3 is CASSLWYLTNTGELFF. The CDR3 DNA sequence: TGTGCCAGCAGCTTGTGGTATCTAACGAACACCGGGGAGCTGTTTTTT.